The clone carrying this T cell receptor (beta chain) was seen repeatedly, ten times or more. As yet, its antigen is unknown. Diagnostic assessment was based on clinical symptoms, serum thyroxine and TRAb, thyroid ultrasound and orbital computed tomography. The PBMCs studied were ones that came from about 10 ml fresh peripheral blood. This sample stems from a study of T cells in Graves' hyperthyroidism and ophthalmopathy. Findings and limits, study-wide: A model of 13 V-J pairs discriminated ophthalmopathy from stable hyperthyroidism.

V was pared by 7 bases and J by 3 bases, with 3 bases of the junction left unmatched. The CDR3 totals 12 residues. Germline CDR1 is GTSNPN and CDR2 is SVGIG (reference sequence). Using RNA transcripts as the source, TCR beta CDR3 regions were amplified. Primed by the HTBI set, a first-round RT-PCR was run on the TCR CDR3. TCRdb called the multiplex PCR reads again in MiXCR, with one record for every CDR3 protein. The sample holds more than 500,000 distinct CDR3 sequences, roughly 16% seen once. The V gene is TRBV30, the J gene TRBJ2-5; 9 bases are shared with TRBD1. The sequenced sample consisted of blood. This receptor was taken from a woman in her thirties with Graves' ophthalmopathy. The CDR3 region has the DNA TGTGCCTCCCGGACAGGGGAAGAGACCCAGTACTTC. The encoded protein is CASRTGEETQYF. The whole variable domain, remainder taken from reference TRBV30 and TRBJ2-5, is SQTIHQWPATLVQPVGSPLSLECTVEGTSNPNLYWYRQAAGRGLQLLFYSVGIGQISSEVPQNLSASRPQDRQFILSSKKLLLSDSGFYLCASRTGEETQYFGPGTRLLVL.